A single TCR beta chain is shown here with its context. The record originates from a study of cytomegalovirus exposure and HLA in healthy donors. Both 60 Vbeta primers and 13 Jbeta primers went into the PCR. Sequencing was performed with immunoSEQ multiplex PCR; in TCRdb, only in-frame clones are kept and a portion is missing. This sample yields around 200,000 clones, of which 75% to 85% are seen a single time; 1.2% belongs to the top ten. V shed 3 bases and J shed 3 bases, with 13 bases lying between them. The germline V gene encodes CDR1 SQVTM and CDR2 ANQGSEA. The CDR3 totals 14 residues. The receptor comes from a girl aged 2-9 years in good health and CMV-seropositive. This chain uses TRBV29-1 with TRBJ2-3; TRBD1 might be the D (6 bases). Specimen: PBMCs. CDR3 protein: CSVDRGIGTDTQYF. The CDR3, as DNA: TGCAGCGTTGACAGGGGAATAGGAACAGATACGCAGTATTTT.